Ten or more counts support the clone carrying this T cell receptor (beta chain). TCRbeta libraries were built with three rounds of nested PCR, modified from ARM-PCR. TCRdb analysed the multiplex PCR reads with MiXCR anew, one entry per CDR3 protein. The table has fewer than 55,000 distinct CDR3 sequences, around 67% seen once. These data are taken from a study of tumor and adjacent non-tumor tissue in lung cancer. The template was RNA from unsorted bulk tissue. More than 3 cm separated this lung sample from the edge of the tumor. The V and J ends lost 7 bases and 0 bases respectively, with 12 bases between them. This CDR3 region has 13 residues. Germline V CDR1 and CDR2: SQVTM, ANQGSEA.

The chain recombines TRBV29-1 with TRBJ2-5; D possibly corresponds to TRBD1 (6 bases). The sample consisted of distant non-tumor lung tissue. The origin of this receptor is a middle-aged woman with non-small cell lung cancer. The CDR3 region has the DNA TGCAGCGCCGCCACAGGGTACCAAGAGACCCAGTACTTC. This sequence encodes CSAATGYQETQYF.